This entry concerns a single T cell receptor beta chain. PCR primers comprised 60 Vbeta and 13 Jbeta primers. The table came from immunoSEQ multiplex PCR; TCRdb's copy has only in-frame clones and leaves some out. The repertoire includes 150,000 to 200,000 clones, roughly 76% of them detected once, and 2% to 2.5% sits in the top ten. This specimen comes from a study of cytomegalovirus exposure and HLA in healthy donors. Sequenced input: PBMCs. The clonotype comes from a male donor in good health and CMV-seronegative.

The CDR3, as DNA: TGCGCCAGCAGGGATATGGGGGGGGCTGAAGCTTTCTTT. Translating gives CASRDMGGAEAFF. This chain connects TRBV4-1 to TRBJ1-1; tentative D call: TRBD1 (5 bases). V gave up 6 bases and J gave up 6 bases, with 14 bases separating them. The CDR3 is 13 residues long. Germline V lookup: CDR1 MGHRA, CDR2 YSYEKL.